Listed here is a single T cell receptor beta chain. The data originate from a study of CD8 T cells in Susac syndrome. TCR beta sequencing was performed on blood CD8+ and CD4+ T cells. TEMRA cells were enriched by FACS, and CD4+ and CD8+ T cells were negatively isolated. Germline trimming cut 1 base from V and 8 bases from J; bases unmatched to any gene: 6. Germline V lookup: CDR1 SGHRS, CDR2 YFSETQ. This CDR3 region has 14 residues. Random hexamers were used to reverse transcribe about 0.45 to 1 ug of RNA. By means of immunoSEQ multiplex PCR, TCR beta CDR3 spanning 54 Vbeta and 13 Jbeta underwent amplification. Each CDR3 protein gets one entry after TCRdb re-called the immunoSEQ multiplex PCR reads with MiXCR. The table records over 300,000 distinct CDR3 sequences, about 90% of them present only once.

The chain combines TRBV5-1 with TRBJ2-1, with TRBD1 matching over 7 bases. Material: CD4+ T cells from PBMCs. The sequence was obtained from a human donor with multiple sclerosis. The CDR3 DNA reads TGCGCCAGCAGCTTGCGGGACAGCTTGCATGAGCAGTTCTTC. Protein product: CASSLRDSLHEQFF.